This is a list of T cell receptor beta chains from one sample in a study of human T cells and chemical hapten exposure. TCRdb processed the RACE reads anew with MiXCR; each CDR3 protein has one entry. The sample holds roughly 40,000 distinct CDR3 sequences, 8.5% to 10% seen once. This specimen was whole blood, taken in connection with sensitization to the hapten diphenylcyclopropenone (DPC). The receptors derive from a woman under 40 with alopecia areata. Some clones in this sample may be carry-over from other donors' samples. The CDR3 runs from the conserved cysteine through the conserved F or W. The D gene is left open where the match is weak. Part of the rows lack a size; the others show once, few, many or a class for expanded clones.

clone size	D gene	CDR3 length	J gene	V gene	CDR3 DNA	CDR3 protein
many	NA	13	TRBJ2-2	TRBV24-1	TGTGCCACCAGTGAAGACCTCACCGGGGAGCTGTTTTTT	CATSEDLTGELFF
few	TRBD1	13	TRBJ2-7	TRBV6-5	TGTGCCAGCAGGAGGGACAGGGGGTACGAGCAGTACTTC	CASRRDRGYEQYF
many	NA	13	TRBJ2-5	TRBV6-6	TGTGCCAGCAGTTACGGGGGACCAGAGACCCAGTACTTC	CASSYGGPETQYF
NA	NA	20	TRBJ2-2	TRBV4-2	TGTGCCAGCAGCCAAGATTTGCTTGTGGAGGCGTTACGTCTCACCGGGGAGCTGTTTTTT	CASSQDLLVEALRLTGELFF
NA	NA	13	TRBJ1-3	TRBV11-2	TGTGCCAGCAGCTTTGCGGTCATGTCTCACATATATTTT	CASSFAVMSHIYF
NA	NA	12	TRBJ1-1	TRBV28	TGTGCCAGCAGTAGAGGGGGCACTGAAGCTTTCTTT	CASSRGGTEAFF
NA	NA	12	TRBJ2-7	TRBV20-1	TGCAGTGCTAGAGACAGGAACTACGAGCAGTACTTC	CSARDRNYEQYF
many	TRBD2	15	TRBJ2-2	TRBV9	TGTGCCAGCAGCGTAGTAGCGGGGAGGACCGGGGAGCTGTTTTTT	CASSVVAGRTGELFF
many	TRBD2	12	TRBJ2-3	TRBV20-1	TGCAGTGTTAGCGGGGACACAGATACGCAGTATTTT	CSVSGDTDTQYF
few	NA	12	TRBJ2-1	TRBV29-1	TGCAGCGTTGAAGATCAAATGGTTAAGCAGTTCTTC	CSVEDQMVKQFF
NA	TRBD1	14	TRBJ1-6	TRBV20-1	TGCAGTGTCAGGGGGTGGGTTTGGAATTCACCCCTCCACTTT	CSVRGWVWNSPLHF
many	NA	15	TRBJ2-1	TRBV7-2	TGTGCCAGCAGGGTGGGAGGGGGCTTGTGGAATGAGCAGTTCTTC	CASRVGGGLWNEQFF
few	NA	13	TRBJ2-3	TRBV29-1	TGCAGCGTTGACGGGGGGCGCACAGATACGCAGTATTTT	CSVDGGRTDTQYF
few	NA	14	TRBJ1-2	TRBV7-2	TGTGCCAGCAGCTTAGCAGCAGCAAACTATGGCTACACCTTC	CASSLAAANYGYTF
many	NA	14	TRBJ1-3	TRBV10-3	TGTGCCATCACAGGGGCTGACTCTGGAAACACCATATATTTT	CAITGADSGNTIYF
NA	TRBD1	12	TRBJ2-7	TRBV6-6	TGTGCCAGCAGGGGGACAGGGGGCGAGCAGTACTTC	CASRGTGGEQYF